This paragraph reports one TCR beta chain. The CDR3 covers 14 residues. CDR1 MDHEN and CDR2 SYDVKM come from the germline V gene. V shed 6 bases, J shed 3 bases, and the junction held 6 bases outside the gene matches. The sample is drawn from a study of cytomegalovirus exposure and HLA in healthy donors. PCR primers comprised 60 Vbeta and 13 Jbeta primers. Sequencing used immunoSEQ multiplex PCR; TCRdb keeps in-frame clones, though not all of them. The sample yields 90,000 to 120,000 clones, 60% to 75% seen once. Sequenced sample: PBMCs. The receptor was isolated from a man in his thirties or forties in good health and CMV-seronegative. V is TRBV28 and J is TRBJ2-7; 9 nucleotides line up with TRBD2. CDR3 DNA: TGTGCCAGCAGGGGGGAGCGGGGGGACTACGAGCAGTACTTC. Protein sequence: CASRGERGDYEQYF.